Given below is one T cell receptor beta chain in context. This sample is part of a study of blood T cell repertoires in COVID-19. At the level of the study: Acute and convalescent COVID-19 samples came from the United States, Italy and Spain.

Only in-frame clones appear in the TCRdb table, and some are missing; sequencing was by immunoSEQ multiplex PCR. The sample shows more than 65,000 clones, 70% to 85% of them seen only once. CDR3 length: 12 residues. The V gene end was trimmed by 4 bases and the J gene end by 10 bases; junction bases not matched to a gene: 3. The receptor was isolated from a woman in her 70s with acute or convalescent COVID-19. Sequencing was carried out using peripheral blood. The V gene is TRBV12-3 or TRBV12-4, the J gene TRBJ1-1; 10 bases line up with TRBD1. Written as DNA, the CDR3 is TGTGCCAGCAGTTCTTGGACAGGGGGAGCTTTCTTT. Amino acids: CASSSWTGGAFF.